One sample yielded the 10 T cell receptor beta chains listed below, sequenced in a study of cytomegalovirus exposure and HLA in healthy donors. Primers: 60 Vbeta forward and 13 Jbeta reverse. Clones were read by immunoSEQ multiplex PCR, and TCRdb kept only the in-frame ones, dropping some. The sample yields approximately 80,000 clones, around 72% seen once. Sequenced: PBMCs. The receptors stem from a woman in her 40s in good health and CMV-seropositive.

V and J are TRBV28 and TRBJ2-7, with D hard to call. Deletions cut 4 bases from V and 4 bases from J, with 8 bases between. Germline loops: CDR1 MDHEN, CDR2 SYDVKM. The CDR3 is made up of 12 amino acids. In nucleotides, the CDR3 is TGTGCCAGCAGTTCGTCGGTGTACGAGCAGTACTTC. Residues: CASSSSVYEQYF.

The CDR3 loop reads CASRQGSYEQYF. As DNA, the CDR3 is TGTGCCAGCAGACAGGGTTCCTACGAGCAGTACTTC. V is TRBV28 and J is TRBJ2-7; possibly TRBD1 for D (6 bases). The germline V and J ends were trimmed by 6 bases and 1 base, with 7 bases remaining between them. Germline V gene sequence: CDR1 MDHEN, CDR2 SYDVKM. This CDR3 has 12 residues.

The chain couples TRBV28 to TRBJ1-1, with 8 bases that match TRBD1. Trimming removed 3 bases from V and 4 bases from J; junction bases left unmatched: 4. Germline lookup yields CDR1 MDHEN and CDR2 SYDVKM. This CDR3 is built from 14 residues. DNA for the CDR3: TGTGCCAGCAGTTTGCCAGGGGGCCGCACTGAAGCTTTCTTT. This encodes CASSLPGGRTEAFF.

This clone was observed a few times. The J gene is TRBJ2-3, the V gene TRBV6-5; 11 nucleotides agree with TRBD2. The CDR3 consists of 16 residues. The J segment lost 5 bases and the V segment lost 4 bases, leaving 8 bases of the junction unmatched. Germline-derived CDR1 and CDR2 are MNHEY and SVGAGI. The CDR3 loop reads CASSLDSGGALDTQYF. Here the CDR3 DNA reads TGTGCCAGCAGTTTGGATAGCGGGGGGGCTCTAGATACGCAGTATTTT.

The gene calls are TRBV2 and TRBJ2-1; 8 positions agree with TRBD2. The CDR3 has 14 residues. Germline CDR1 and CDR2: SNHLY and FYNNEI. Trimming cost V 6 bases and J 5 bases; bases outside gene matches: 6. DNA for the CDR3: TGTGCCAGCAGGACTAGCGCGCAGAACAATGAGCAGTTCTTC. Protein sequence: CASRTSAQNNEQFF.

This clone appeared a single time. V is TRBV25-1 and J is TRBJ2-2, with TRBD1 identical over 11 bases. The CDR3 totals 16 residues. Germline V lookup: CDR1 MGHDK, CDR2 SYGVNS. The junction had 13 bases not matched to a gene; V was cut back by 9 bases and J by 7 bases. The CDR3 coding sequence is TGTGCCAGTCGTCCAGACGGGACAGGGGGTTTCGGGGAGCTGTTTTTT. Translating it yields CASRPDGTGGFGELFF.

This sequence joins TRBV5-1 and TRBJ2-1; 11 bases align to TRBD2. The CDR3 covers 14 residues. Unmatched junction bases numbered 6, after V lost 6 bases and J lost 7 bases. CDR1 and CDR2 from the germline V gene are SGHRS and YFSETQ. CDR3 protein: CASTPGTSGNEQFF. CDR3 DNA sequence: TGCGCCAGCACACCTGGGACTAGCGGTAATGAGCAGTTCTTC.

The J gene is TRBJ1-1, the V gene TRBV7-9; no definite D call. Trimming left V 4 bases short and J 1 base short, with 10 bases between. This CDR3 has 14 amino acids. Germline loops: CDR1 SEHNR, CDR2 FQNEAQ (reference sequence). The CDR3 reads CASSSPGRNTEAFF. The CDR3 DNA reads TGTGCCAGCAGCTCTCCCGGGAGGAACACTGAAGCTTTCTTT.

The V call is TRBV6-1, the J call TRBJ2-1; maybe TRBD1 (6 bases). The V and J ends lost 3 bases and 3 bases respectively, with 12 bases between them. The CDR3 covers 15 residues. CDR1 is MNHNS, CDR2 SASEGT, per germline. Here the CDR3 DNA reads TGTGCCAGCAGTGAGTACAGGGCCCGCTACAATGAGCAGTTCTTC. It specifies CASSEYRARYNEQFF.

The CDR3 DNA is TGTGCCAGCGGCTCGGAGGCCGGGGAGCTGTTTTTT. Translation gives CASGSEAGELFF. The gene calls are TRBV9 and TRBJ2-2; TRBD2 is a possible D gene (5 bases). Trimming shortened V by 7 bases and J by 6 bases, and 10 bases separated the two germline ends. The V gene's germline CDR1 is SGDLS and CDR2 YYNGEE. This CDR3 region has 12 residues.